Listed below are T cell receptor beta chains from one sample, sequenced in a study of cytomegalovirus exposure and HLA in healthy donors. Assay used: immunoSEQ multiplex PCR; TCRdb lists only in-frame clones, some missing. The sample holds about 130,000 clones; about two thirds are singletons and the top ten take about 2.4%. Sequencing was performed on PBMCs. The receptors stem from a woman in her sixties or seventies in good health and CMV-seropositive. Each CDR3 is given with its conserved first and last residue. Each record gives: V gene, D gene, clone size, J gene, CDR3 protein, CDR3 DNA. A D gene is named only where the DNA matches it firmly. Clone size appears in some rows only: once, few, many, or a class for an expanded clone.

TRBV7-9	TRBD2	-	TRBJ2-5	CASGLAGGETQYF	TGTGCCAGCGGACTAGCGGGGGGAGAGACCCAGTACTTC
TRBV11-2	TRBD1	-	TRBJ1-6	CASSLRQGGSSYNSPLHF	TGTGCCAGCAGCTTGAGACAGGGGGGGAGCTCCTATAATTCACCCCTCCACTTT
TRBV29-1	-	-	TRBJ2-5	CSVEDGGGQGETQYF	TGCAGCGTTGAAGATGGGGGGGGCCAGGGAGAGACCCAGTACTTC
TRBV19	-	-	TRBJ1-2	CASSRPTTGNYGYTF	TGTGCCAGTAGTAGGCCAACCACGGGTAACTATGGCTACACCTTC
TRBV5-8	TRBD1	-	TRBJ1-5	CADSGGGNQPQHF	TGTGCCGACTCAGGGGGCGGCAATCAGCCCCAGCATTTT
TRBV6-6	-	once	TRBJ1-1	CASRRQESEAFF	TGTGCCAGCAGACGACAGGAGTCTGAAGCTTTCTTT
TRBV5-1	TRBD1	-	TRBJ1-4	CASSLGGLGEKLFF	TGCGCCAGCAGCTTAGGGGGCCTCGGCGAAAAACTGTTTTTT
TRBV6-1	-	-	TRBJ1-2	CASSPGGQAGHTF	TGTGCCAGCAGCCCGGGGGGTCAGGCTGGCCACACCTTC
TRBV9	TRBD2	-	TRBJ2-5	CASSVNSGGWETQYF	TGTGCCAGCAGCGTCAATAGCGGGGGGTGGGAGACCCAGTACTTC
TRBV6-1	-	-	TRBJ2-3	CASSETLTEISTDTQYF	TGTGCCAGCAGTGAAACTTTAACAGAAATTAGCACAGATACGCAGTATTTT
TRBV7-3	TRBD1	-	TRBJ1-1	CASSGQGDAEAFF	TGTGCCAGCAGCGGACAGGGGGATGCTGAAGCTTTCTTT
TRBV7-7	-	once	TRBJ2-2	CASKPAASTGELFF	TGTGCCAGCAAACCGGCGGCCTCCACCGGGGAGCTGTTTTTT
TRBV14	-	few	TRBJ2-1	CASSPLEGSSYNEQFF	TGTGCCAGCAGCCCCCTTGAGGGCTCCTCGTACAATGAGCAGTTCTTC
TRBV6-5	-	-	TRBJ1-6	CASSYSKGSGGSPLHF	TGTGCCAGCAGTTACTCGAAGGGCAGTGGAGGTTCACCCCTCCACTTT
TRBV9	-	-	TRBJ2-3	CASSPTGGVPDTQYF	TGTGCCAGCAGCCCTACCGGGGGAGTCCCAGATACGCAGTATTTT
TRBV18	TRBD1	-	TRBJ1-6	CASSPLPDRGAPLHF	TGTGCCAGCTCACCACTACCGGACAGGGGCGCACCCCTCCACTTT
TRBV18	-	-	TRBJ1-1	CASSPGGLKGEAFF	TGTGCCAGCTCCCCCGGGGGGCTTAAGGGTGAAGCTTTCTTT
TRBV27	TRBD1	once	TRBJ1-6	CASSRDRQLSPLHF	TGTGCCAGCAGTAGGGACAGACAACTTTCACCCCTCCACTTT
TRBV29-1	-	-	TRBJ1-1	CSVLDRSNTEAFF	TGCAGCGTTTTAGACAGGAGCAACACTGAAGCTTTCTTT
TRBV5-1	TRBD1	-	TRBJ1-4	CASSSTETGGNEKLFF	TGCGCCAGCAGCTCGACAGAGACAGGGGGTAATGAAAAACTGTTTTTT
TRBV6-1	TRBD1	-	TRBJ1-6	CASREGTGNNSPLHF	TGTGCCAGCAGGGAGGGGACAGGGAATAATTCACCCCTCCACTTT
TRBV4-1	-	-	TRBJ1-4	CASSNSGLSGDEKLFF	TGCGCCAGCAGCAACTCGGGGCTATCAGGGGATGAAAAACTGTTTTTT
TRBV7-8	TRBD1	-	TRBJ1-1	CASSSPGGKGTEAFF	TGTGCCAGCAGCTCCCCAGGGGGAAAGGGCACTGAAGCTTTCTTT
TRBV13	TRBD2	-	TRBJ2-7	CASSLGILAGILSYEQYF	TGTGCCAGCAGCTTAGGCATCCTAGCGGGTATACTCTCCTACGAGCAGTACTTC